The 20 T cell receptor beta chains listed next were all sequenced from one sample in a study of T cell repertoires in cytomegalovirus infection. Antigens of these TCRs are unknown. TCRdb fed the reads into MiXCR, producing one record per CDR3 protein. The sample carries roughly 350,000 distinct CDR3 sequences, about 34% recorded once. Sequenced here: cultured PBMCs, sampled from culture after CMV antigen stimulation. The receptors shown here come from a human donor in good health (CMV status not recorded). Some clones in this sample may be carry-over from other donors' samples.

This clonotype has ten or more counts. The chain couples TRBV7-2 to TRBJ1-1, with 8 bases fitting TRBD1. This CDR3 has 18 residues. Germline CDR1 SGHTA, CDR2 FQGNSA. Germline trimming cut 5 bases from V and 5 bases from J; bases unmatched to any gene: 19. The CDR3 sequence is CASSPPPQGASPKTEAFF. In DNA, the CDR3 is TGTGCCAGCAGCCCCCCCCCCCAGGGGGCGAGCCCCAAGACTGAAGCTTTCTTT.

DNA for the CDR3: TGCGCCAGCAGCCAAGTCGACAGGGTGGGTGGCTACACCTTC. This sequence encodes CASSQVDRVGGYTF. This chain joins TRBV4-1 and TRBJ1-2; 7 bases map to TRBD1. Per germline, CDR1 MGHRA and CDR2 YSYEKL. The CDR3 spans 14 residues. The V gene end was trimmed by 1 base and the J gene end by 7 bases; junction bases not matched to a gene: 6.

V is TRBV18 and J is TRBJ1-1; TRBD1 might be the D (6 bases). Germline V CDR1 and CDR2: KGHSH, LQKENI. CDR3 length: 15 residues. Trimming left V 2 bases short and J 1 base short, with 11 bases between. The CDR3 bases are TGTGCCAGCTCACCAAGGGGACACCCGAACACTGAAGCTTTCTTT. Translated: CASSPRGHPNTEAFF.

The chain carries TRBV6-5 and TRBJ2-5, with unresolved D. The CDR3 sequence is 14 residues long. Trimming removed 0 bases from V and 5 bases from J, with 10 bases in between. CDR1 is MNHEY and CDR2 is SVGAGI in the germline V gene. CDR3 sequence (DNA): TGTGCCAGCAGTTACTCGATCCCAGTTGAGACCCAGTACTTC. Translation gives CASSYSIPVETQYF.

This clonotype occurred a few times. The gene calls are TRBV6-8 and TRBJ1-1, with D possibly being TRBD1 (6 bases). Germline V lookup: CDR1 MNHGY, CDR2 SAAAGT. V was pared by 2 bases and J by 7 bases, with 20 bases between. This CDR3 comprises 16 residues. The CDR3 DNA reads TGTGCCAGCAGTTACGGACCCCGTGGCAGGGGAATTGAAGCTTTCTTT. It specifies CASSYGPRGRGIEAFF.

The chain joins TRBV4-1 to TRBJ1-2; 12 nucleotides match TRBD1. This CDR3 has 17 amino acids. V lost 0 bases to trimming and J lost 8 bases; unmatched junction nucleotides: 10. Germline CDR1 and CDR2: MGHRA and YSYEKL. DNA of the CDR3: TGCGCCAGCAGCCAAGATGTAGGGACAGGGGGCGCGGGAGGCTACACCTTC. Residues: CASSQDVGTGGAGGYTF.

The chain's CDR3 is CASSLKERGTSGRASGTGELFF. Written as DNA, the CDR3 is TGCGCCAGCAGCCTCAAAGAAAGGGGGACTAGCGGGAGGGCCTCGGGCACCGGGGAGCTGTTTTTT. The chain links TRBV4-1 to TRBJ2-2; 16 bases are a match to TRBD2. This CDR3 is 22 amino acids long. The germline gives CDR1 MGHRA, CDR2 YSYEKL. V shed 4 bases and J 4 bases; nucleotides not matched to a gene: 18.

The chain uses TRBV20-1 and TRBJ2-5; D perhaps matches TRBD1 (5 bases). In germline, CDR1 is DFQATT, CDR2 SNEGSKA (reference sequence). The CDR3 totals 14 residues. V was cut by 2 bases and J by 5 bases, with 15 bases left in between. The CDR3 protein is CSARMPRVGETQYF. In DNA, the CDR3 is TGCAGTGCTAGAATGCCCAGGGTAGGGGAGACCCAGTACTTC.

This chain links TRBV19 with TRBJ1-5; 8 bases match TRBD1. The CDR3 has 15 residues. The germline V gene has CDR1 LNHDA and CDR2 SQIVND (reference sequence). Trimming took 6 bases from V and 4 from J; bases not matched to a gene: 8. CDR3 in DNA: TGTGCCAGTAGCCCCCGGGACAGGCCTAATCAGCCCCAGCATTTT. Translated: CASSPRDRPNQPQHF.

This clonotype was detected only a few times. This chain connects TRBV6-1 to TRBJ1-5, with 8 bases aligning to TRBD1. V lost 5 bases, J lost 0 bases, and 6 bases stayed unmatched. CDR3 size: 16 residues. Germline V gene sequence: CDR1 MNHNS, CDR2 SASEGT. The CDR3 is CASSRRGTGSNQPQHF. The DNA for the CDR3 is TGTGCCAGCAGTCGAAGAGGGACAGGTAGCAATCAGCCCCAGCATTTT.

The V and J genes are TRBV12-3 or TRBV12-4 and TRBJ2-1; 8 bases match TRBD2. The V and J ends lost 4 bases and 5 bases, in that order; junction bases with no gene match: 4. This CDR3 is built from 14 residues. The CDR3, as DNA: TGTGCCAGCAGTTCGGGACTAGAGGACAATGAGCAGTTCTTC. Its translation is CASSSGLEDNEQFF.

This clonotype was recorded a few times. The chain combines TRBV19 with TRBJ2-7, with D perhaps matching TRBD2 (7 bases). The CDR3 consists of 16 residues. Deletions cut 1 base from V and 0 bases from J, with 13 bases between. Per germline, CDR1 LNHDA and CDR2 SQIVND (reference sequence). The CDR3 bases are TGTGCCAGTAGTATAGGGGCGGGGGCCGCCTCCTACGAGCAGTACTTC. It is translated as CASSIGAGAASYEQYF.

The genes are TRBV4-1 and TRBJ2-1, with 14 bases aligning to TRBD2. Germline V gene data show CDR1 as MGHRA and CDR2 as YSYEKL. The V gene end was trimmed by 0 bases and the J gene end by 7 bases; junction bases not matched to a gene: 20. The CDR3 consists of 22 residues. CDR3 amino acids: CASSQDVRGTSGSTRRRNEQFF. The CDR3 nucleotides read TGCGCCAGCAGCCAAGATGTGAGAGGGACTAGCGGGAGTACGCGACGTCGGAATGAGCAGTTCTTC.

Notes on this clonotype: One end of the junction does not line up with germline, which may come from a read error. V usage is TRBV5-3 and J usage is TRBJ2-5; no clear D. TRBV5-3 counts as an open reading frame of uncertain function. This CDR3 comprises 13 residues. CDR3 residues: CASSSASLETQYF. The CDR3 region has the DNA TGTGCCAGCAGCTCGGCCAGCTTAGAGACCCAGTACTTC.

This clonotype came up a few times. The gene calls are TRBV19 and TRBJ1-6; no clear D. CDR3 size: 14 residues. Between the trimmed V and J ends, which lost 7 bases and 7 bases, there was a span of 14 bases. CDR1 and CDR2 (germline): LNHDA, SQIVND (reference sequence). CDR3 sequence reads: CASTLQLGNSPLHF. In DNA form, the CDR3 reads TGTGCCAGTACCCTTCAACTCGGGAATTCACCCCTCCACTTT.

This chain connects TRBV27 to TRBJ2-1; weak D call: TRBD2 (5 bases). V was cut by 6 bases and J by 4 bases, with 13 bases left in between. The CDR3 is 14 residues long. Germline loops: CDR1 MNHEY, CDR2 SMNVEV (reference sequence). The CDR3, as DNA: TGTGCCAGCAGGACCAGCGGAGCGTACAATGAGCAGTTCTTC. This gives the protein CASRTSGAYNEQFF.

This chain links TRBV6-6 with TRBJ2-6; TRBD1 agrees at 8 bases. The length of the CDR3 is 17 residues. Germline trimming cut 6 bases from V and 1 base from J; bases unmatched to any gene: 8. CDR1 is MNHNY and CDR2 is SVGAGI in the germline V gene (reference sequence). CDR3: CASSQTGGASGANVLTF. DNA of the CDR3: TGTGCCAGCAGCCAAACAGGGGGAGCTTCTGGGGCCAACGTCCTGACTTTC.

About this clonotype: Given a much more abundant clone one base away, this may be a read error. The genes are TRBV7-2 and TRBJ2-5, with 11 bases aligning to TRBD2. J lost 7 bases, V lost 5 bases, and 9 bases had no gene match. This CDR3 is 15 amino acids long. The germline gives CDR1 SGHTA, CDR2 FQGNSA. CDR3 residues: CASSPGTSGSGTQYF. The CDR3 bases are TGTGCCAGCAGCCCAGGGACTAGCGGATCGGGGACCCAGTACTTC.

The chain carries TRBV6-2 or TRBV6-3 and TRBJ2-7, with D unresolved. Deletions cut 1 base from V and 0 bases from J, with 1 base between. The germline V gene has CDR1 MNHEY and CDR2 SVGEGT. The CDR3 spans 12 residues. The CDR3 region has the DNA TGTGCCAGCAGTTACTACTCCTACGAGCAGTACTTC. It encodes CASSYYSYEQYF.

The count of this clonotype is one. The V gene is TRBV6-2 or TRBV6-3, the J gene TRBJ2-2; the match to TRBD2 covers 10 bases. CDR3 size: 17 residues. CDR1 and CDR2 from the germline V gene are MNHEY and SVGEGT. After removal of 7 bases from V and 3 bases from J, the junction contained 11 bases not matched to a gene. The CDR3: CASTDVAGGADTGELFF. CDR3 DNA: TGTGCCAGCACCGACGTAGCGGGAGGCGCGGACACCGGGGAGCTGTTTTTT.